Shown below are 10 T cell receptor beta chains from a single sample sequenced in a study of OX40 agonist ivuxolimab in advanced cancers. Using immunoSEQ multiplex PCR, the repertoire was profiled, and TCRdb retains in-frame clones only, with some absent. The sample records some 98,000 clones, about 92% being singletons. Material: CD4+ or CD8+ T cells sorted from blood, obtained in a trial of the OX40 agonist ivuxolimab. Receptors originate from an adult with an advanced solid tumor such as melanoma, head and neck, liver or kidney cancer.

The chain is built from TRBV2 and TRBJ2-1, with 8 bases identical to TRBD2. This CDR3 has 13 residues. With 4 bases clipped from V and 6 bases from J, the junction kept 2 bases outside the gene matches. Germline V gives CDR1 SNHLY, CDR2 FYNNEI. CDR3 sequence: CASSASGSNEQFF. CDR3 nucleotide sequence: TGTGCCAGCAGTGCCAGCGGGAGCAATGAGCAGTTCTTC. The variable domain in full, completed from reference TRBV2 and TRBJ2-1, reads EPEVTQTPSHQVTQMGQEVILRCVPISNHLYFYWYRQILGQKVEFLVSFYNNEISEKSEIFDDQFSVERPDGSNFTLKIRSTKLEDSAMYFCASSASGSNEQFFGPGTRLTVL.

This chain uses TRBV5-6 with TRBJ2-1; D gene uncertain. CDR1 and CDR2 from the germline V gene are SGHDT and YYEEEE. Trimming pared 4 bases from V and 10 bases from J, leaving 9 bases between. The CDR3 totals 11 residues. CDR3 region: CASSTRTEQFF. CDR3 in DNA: TGTGCCAGCAGCACCCGGACGGAGCAGTTCTTC.

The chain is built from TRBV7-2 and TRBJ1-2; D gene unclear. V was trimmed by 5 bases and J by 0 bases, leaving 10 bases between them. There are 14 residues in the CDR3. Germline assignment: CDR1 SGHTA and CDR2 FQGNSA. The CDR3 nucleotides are TGTGCCAGCAGCCGTGGACCTACTAACTATGGCTACACCTTC. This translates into CASSRGPTNYGYTF.

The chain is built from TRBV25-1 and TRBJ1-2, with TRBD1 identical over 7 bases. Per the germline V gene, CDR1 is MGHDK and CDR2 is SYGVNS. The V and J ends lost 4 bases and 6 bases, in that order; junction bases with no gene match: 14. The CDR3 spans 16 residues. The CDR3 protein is CASSGDTRRQGNGYTF. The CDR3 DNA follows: TGTGCCAGCAGTGGGGACACCAGGAGACAGGGTAATGGCTACACCTTC.

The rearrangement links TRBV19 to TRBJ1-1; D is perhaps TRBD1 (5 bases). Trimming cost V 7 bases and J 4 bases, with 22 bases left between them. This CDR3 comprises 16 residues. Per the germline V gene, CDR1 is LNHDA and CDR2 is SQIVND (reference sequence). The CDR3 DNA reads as TGTGCCAGTACCTCCGGGTCGGGACCCCGGATCACTGAAGCTTTCTTT. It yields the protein CASTSGSGPRITEAFF.

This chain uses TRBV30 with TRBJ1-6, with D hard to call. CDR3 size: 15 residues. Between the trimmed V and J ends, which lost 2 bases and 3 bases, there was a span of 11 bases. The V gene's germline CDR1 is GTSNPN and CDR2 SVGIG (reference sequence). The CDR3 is CAWSLPVFYNSPLHF. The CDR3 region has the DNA TGTGCCTGGAGTCTGCCAGTTTTCTATAATTCACCCCTCCACTTT. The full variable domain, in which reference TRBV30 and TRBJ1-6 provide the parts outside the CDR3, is SQTIHQWPATLVQPVGSPLSLECTVEGTSNPNLYWYRQAAGRGLQLLFYSVGIGQISSEVPQNLSASRPQDRQFILSSKKLLLSDSGFYLCAWSLPVFYNSPLHFGNGTRLTVT.

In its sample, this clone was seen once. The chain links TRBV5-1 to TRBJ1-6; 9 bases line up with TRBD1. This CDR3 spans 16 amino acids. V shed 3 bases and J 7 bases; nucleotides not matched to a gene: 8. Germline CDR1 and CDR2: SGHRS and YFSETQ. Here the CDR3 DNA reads TGCGCCAGCAGCTGGCACACAGGGGGCACGAATTCACCCCTCCACTTT. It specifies CASSWHTGGTNSPLHF. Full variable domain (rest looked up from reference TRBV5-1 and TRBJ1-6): KAGVTQTPRYLIKTRGQQVTLSCSPISGHRSVSWYQQTPGQGLQFLFEYFSETQRNKGNFPGRFSGRQFSNSRSEMNVSTLELGDSALYLCASSWHTGGTNSPLHFGNGTRLTVT.

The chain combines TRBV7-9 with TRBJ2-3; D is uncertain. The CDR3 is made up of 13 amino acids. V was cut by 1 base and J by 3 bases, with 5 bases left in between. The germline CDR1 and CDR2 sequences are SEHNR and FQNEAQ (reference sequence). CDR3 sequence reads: CASSLEPTDTQYF. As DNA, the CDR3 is TGTGCCAGCAGCTTAGAGCCGACAGATACGCAGTATTTT.

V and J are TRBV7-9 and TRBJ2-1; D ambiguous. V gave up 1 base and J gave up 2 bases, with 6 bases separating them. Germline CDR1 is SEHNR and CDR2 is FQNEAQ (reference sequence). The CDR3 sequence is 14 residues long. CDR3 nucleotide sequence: TGTGCCAGCAGCTTAGTGGCGGCCTACAATGAGCAGTTCTTC. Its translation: CASSLVAAYNEQFF. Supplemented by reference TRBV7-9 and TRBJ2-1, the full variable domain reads DTGVSQNPRHKITKRGQNVTFRCDPISEHNRLYWYRQTLGQGPEFLTYFQNEAQLEKSRLLSDRFSAERPKGSFSTLEIQRTEQGDSAMYLCASSLVAAYNEQFFGPGTRLTVL.

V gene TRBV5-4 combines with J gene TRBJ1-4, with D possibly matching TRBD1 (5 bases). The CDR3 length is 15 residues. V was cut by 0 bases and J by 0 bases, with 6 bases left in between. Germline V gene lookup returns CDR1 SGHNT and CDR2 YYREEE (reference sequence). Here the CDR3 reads CASSLGGATNEKLFF. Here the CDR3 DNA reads TGTGCCAGCAGCTTGGGGGGGGCAACTAATGAAAAACTGTTTTTT.